The 14 T cell receptor beta chains given below trace back to one sample, sequenced in a study of CXCR3-negative and CXCR3-positive naive CD8 T cells. Via 5' RACE with UMI labels, TRB cDNA libraries were prepared. TCRdb reanalyzed the 5' RACE reads and collapses them to one entry per CDR3 protein, without DNA. The sample includes around 140,000 distinct CDR3 sequences. Study outcomes and limitations: Against CXCR3-negative naive cells, CXCR3-positive naive cells showed more hydrophobic TRB CDR3s.

No antigens are known for them. The material sequenced was naive CXCR3+ CD8+ T cells from blood. As to subset: CD45RO-CCR7+CD27+CD95- naive CD8+ T cells expressing CXCR3 (TNR3+). The receptors shown here come from a human donor in good health. Some clones in this sample may be carry-over from other donors' samples.

The chain combines TRBV7-2 with TRBJ2-3; the D gene TCRdb calls, TRBD2, cannot be checked with no DNA. The CDR3 is 19 amino acids. CDR1 is SGHTA and CDR2 is FQGNSA in the germline V gene. This chain's CDR3 is CASSPGLAGGLISTDTQYF.

The CDR3: CASTSGSALYTDTQYF. This chain joins TRBV10-2 and TRBJ2-3; lacking DNA, the TRBD2 call made by TCRdb goes unchecked. Germline lookup yields CDR1 WSHSY and CDR2 SAAADI. The CDR3 has 16 residues.

V and J are TRBV7-8 and TRBJ2-2; the TCRdb D gene call, TRBD2, has no DNA to confirm it. This CDR3 has 15 amino acids. Per the germline V gene, CDR1 is SGHVS and CDR2 is FQNEAQ. This CDR3 reads CASSSSGTNTGELFF.

The rearrangement links TRBV12-3 or TRBV12-4 to TRBJ2-5; the D call of TRBD1 rests on TCRdb alone, since no DNA is present to check it. CDR3 length equals 15 residues. The CDR3 is CASSFSGGIGETQYF.

This rearrangement joins TRBV28 to TRBJ2-7. CDR1 and CDR2 from the germline V gene are MDHEN and SYDVKM. The CDR3 has 16 amino acids. CDR3 loop: CASSFFSARTAYEQYF.

The chain joins TRBV7-3 to TRBJ2-2; TCRdb's D gene call, TRBD1, goes unchecked for lack of DNA. Germline V gene sequence: CDR1 SGHTA, CDR2 FQGTGA. This CDR3 spans 13 amino acids. CDR3: CASRPGRGGELFF.

The chain employs TRBV5-1 and TRBJ2-7. The length of the CDR3 is 13 residues. Germline CDR1 SGHRS, CDR2 YFSETQ. The CDR3 sequence is CASSLGPAYEQYF.

The chain uses TRBV4-1 and TRBJ2-7; TCRdb returns TRBD2, unconfirmable since there is no DNA. This CDR3 contains 15 residues. CDR1 is MGHRA, CDR2 YSYEKL, per germline. CDR3 amino acids: CASSPVLAGAYEQYF.

The chain employs TRBV5-4 and TRBJ2-7; TCRdb indicates TRBD2, and absent DNA this call remains unverified. The CDR3 sequence is 15 residues long. Germline-derived CDR1 and CDR2 are SGHNT and YYREEE (reference sequence). CDR3 region: CASSSTSGYSYEQYF. Looking up the rest from reference TRBV5-4 and TRBJ2-7 gives the full variable domain: ETGVTQSPTHLIKTRGQQVTLRCSSQSGHNTVSWYQQALGQGPQFIFQYYREEENGRGNFPPRFSGLQFPNYSSELNVNALELDDSALYLCASSSTSGYSYEQYFGPGTRLTVT.

The chain carries TRBV7-8 and TRBJ2-1; there is no DNA to check the TCRdb D call of TRBD2. Looked up from germline, CDR1 is SGHVS and CDR2 is FQNEAQ. CDR3 length: 16 amino acids. CDR3 sequence reads: CASSELAGGSYNEQFF.

The CDR3 reads CATSSDRGEVAFF. The chain links TRBV15 to TRBJ1-1; lacking DNA, the TRBD1 call made by TCRdb goes unchecked. The CDR3 consists of 13 residues. The germline V gene encodes CDR1 LNHNV and CDR2 YYDKDF (reference sequence).

The rearrangement links TRBV5-5 to TRBJ1-1; TCRdb reports TRBD1, a call that lacks DNA to check it against. The CDR3 extends over 15 amino acids. CDR1 is SGHKS and CDR2 is YYEKEE in the germline V gene (reference sequence). The chain's CDR3 is CASAHWDSPNTEAFF.

This chain connects TRBV28 to TRBJ2-2; TCRdb lists TRBD2, though no DNA is available to test this call. The V gene's germline CDR1 is MDHEN and CDR2 SYDVKM. This CDR3 has 14 residues. This chain's CDR3 is CASLAGGPPGELFF.

The chain joins TRBV20-1 to TRBJ2-5; TCRdb's D call, TRBD2, is unchecked because there is no DNA. This CDR3 comprises 16 residues. Germline lookup yields CDR1 DFQATT and CDR2 SNEGSKA (reference sequence). CDR3 protein: CSAREELAGLRETQYF.